This T cell receptor (beta chain) was recovered during a study of CD8 T cells in Susac syndrome. Points on this clonotype: Its antigen remains unknown.

Susac syndrome patients met recently defined diagnostic criteria for definite or probable disease. It was negative isolation that provided the CD8+ and CD4+ T cells, whereas TEMRA cells were enriched by FACS. Trimming shortened V by 2 bases and J by 0 bases, and 9 bases separated the two germline ends. The CDR3 is 14 amino acids. CDR1 is GTSNPN and CDR2 is SVGIG in the germline V gene (reference sequence). Random hexamers served to reverse transcribe about 0.5 to 1 ug RNA. TCRdb redid the calling of the immunoSEQ multiplex PCR reads with MiXCR, one entry per CDR3 protein. The sample lists 200,000 or so distinct CDR3 sequences; 95% were seen once. Study-wide results and caveats: Susac CD8+ cells expanded clonally the most in TEMRA cells and in active patients.

The chain uses TRBV30 and TRBJ2-3, with D unclear. The sequenced sample was CD8+ T cells from PBMCs. The TCR comes from a human donor with Susac syndrome. CDR3: CAWSLTGSTDTQYF. The CDR3 nucleotides are TGTGCCTGGAGTTTGACCGGCAGCACAGATACGCAGTATTTT.